Shown below are 32 T cell receptor beta chains from a single sample sequenced in a study of T cells after yellow fever vaccination (dated by TCRdb to between 2018 and 2021). Library creation used 5' RACE. Reads for this sample came from an Illumina HiSeq 2500. TCRdb handled the public reads itself, with Q25 trimming in fastp and clone calling in MiXCR, and kept productive beta chains. Entries are consolidated by CDR3 protein sequence, retaining the most common genes and DNA. This sample gives about 330,000 distinct CDR3 sequences in total; roughly 8% of them show up just once. Roughly a sixth of the sample belongs to the ten largest clones. The label giving this sample's treatment or condition can be read as: live attenuated yellow fever vaccine strain. The specimen was PBMCs, collected more than 40 days after the first yellow fever vaccination. These receptors all come from a man aged 18 to 30 who received the YFV17D yellow fever vaccine.

This clonotype was detected only a few times. The chain recombines TRBV10-3 with TRBJ2-2, with TRBD2 identical over 8 bases. Germline assignment: CDR1 ENHRY and CDR2 SYGVKD. J was trimmed by 0 bases and V by 6 bases; bases with no gene match: 3. The CDR3 runs to 15 residues. The CDR3 is CAIRGLATNTGELFF. As DNA, the CDR3 is TGTGCCATCAGAGGACTAGCTACGAACACCGGGGAGCTGTTTTTT.

This clonotype has a handful of counts. This chain links TRBV6-5 with TRBJ1-6; no firm D call. V dropped 4 bases and J dropped 12 bases, with 13 bases sitting between them. Germline assignment: CDR1 MNHEY and CDR2 SVGAGI. The CDR3 is 13 amino acids. The CDR3 sequence: CASSFGLNQPLHF. DNA of the CDR3: TGTGCCAGCAGTTTCGGACTAAACCAACCCCTCCACTTT.

This clonotype has a handful of counts. CDR3 region: CASSYSSGTGYEQYF. The CDR3 coding sequence is TGTGCCAGCAGTTACTCGAGCGGGACAGGGTACGAGCAGTACTTC. The chain joins TRBV6-5 to TRBJ2-7; 9 nucleotides align to TRBD1. The germline CDR1 and CDR2 sequences are MNHEY and SVGAGI. Trimming took 0 bases from V and 4 from J; bases not matched to a gene: 4. The CDR3 spans 15 residues.

This clonotype was seen at least ten times. The V gene is TRBV5-6, the J gene TRBJ1-4; no definite D call. Trimming pared 3 bases from V and 0 bases from J, leaving 6 bases between. The germline CDR1 and CDR2 sequences are SGHDT and YYEEEE. This CDR3 has 14 amino acids. The CDR3 is CASSWVATNEKLFF. The CDR3 nucleotides are TGTGCCAGCAGCTGGGTTGCAACTAATGAAAAACTGTTTTTT.

This chain uses TRBV6-5 with TRBJ1-5; possibly TRBD1 for D (5 bases). The germline CDR1 and CDR2 sequences are MNHEY and SVGAGI. Trimming took off 8 bases at V and 6 bases at J, with 11 bases between the two ends. The CDR3 extends over 12 amino acids. As DNA, the CDR3 is TGTGCCAGCGGGTGGGGCCCTCAGCCCCAGCATTTT. Translated, it gives CASGWGPQPQHF.

The V gene is TRBV4-1, the J gene TRBJ2-1; D perhaps matches TRBD2 (6 bases). This CDR3 has 14 residues. The germline V gene has CDR1 MGHRA and CDR2 YSYEKL. V shed 4 bases and J shed 7 bases, with 14 bases lying between them. CDR3 protein: CASSPGGSGNEQFF. For the CDR3, the DNA is TGCGCCAGCAGCCCTGGGGGGAGTGGGAATGAGCAGTTCTTC.

J is TRBJ2-1 and V is TRBV6-1; 8 bases line up with TRBD1. The V segment lost 6 bases and the J segment 6 bases; nucleotides outside the gene matches: 4. Germline CDR1 and CDR2: MNHNS and SASEGT. This CDR3 has 13 residues. CDR3 in amino acids: CASRVTGGNEQFF. The CDR3 nucleotides are TGTGCCAGCAGGGTAACAGGGGGCAATGAGCAGTTCTTC.

This clonotype showed up just a few times. CDR3 in DNA: TGTGCCAGCAGTTTAGGGACAGCCCTTCCACCCCTCCACTTT. This translates into CASSLGTALPPLHF. The J gene is TRBJ1-6, the V gene TRBV28, with 7 bases identical to TRBD1. Trimming cost V 2 bases and J 11 bases; bases outside gene matches: 6. The germline V gene has CDR1 MDHEN and CDR2 SYDVKM. This CDR3 has 14 amino acids.

J is TRBJ1-2 and V is TRBV7-2; no reliable D call. Germline-derived CDR1 and CDR2 are SGHTA and FQGNSA. V lost 1 base and J 3 bases, leaving 12 bases between the germline ends. The CDR3 is 15 residues long. In DNA, the CDR3 is TGTGCCAGCAGCTTAGTTTTAGGGAACGACTATGGCTACACCTTC. Its translation: CASSLVLGNDYGYTF.

This clonotype turned up a few times. V is TRBV4-3 and J is TRBJ1-1; no definite D call. Germline loops: CDR1 LGHNA, CDR2 YSLEER. This CDR3 region has 14 residues. V gave up 0 bases and J gave up 3 bases, with 8 bases separating them. CDR3 in DNA: TGCGCCAGCAGCCAAGACTACAGCTACACTGAAGCTTTCTTT. Encoded protein: CASSQDYSYTEAFF.

The genes are TRBV12-3 or TRBV12-4 and TRBJ2-1; D is uncertain. The CDR3 is made up of 15 amino acids. Trimming removed 5 bases at V and 0 bases at J, with 11 bases between. In DNA, the CDR3 is TGTGCCAGCAGTCCCGGGCTGAGCTCCTACAATGAGCAGTTCTTC. As protein: CASSPGLSSYNEQFF.

This clonotype occurred a few times. The chain links TRBV4-2 to TRBJ2-1; D perhaps matches TRBD1 (5 bases). The CDR3 is made up of 15 amino acids. Germline V CDR1 and CDR2: LGHNA, YNFKEQ. Trimming took off 0 bases at V and 6 bases at J, with 12 bases between the two ends. The CDR3 DNA follows: TGTGCCAGCAGCCAAGAAGAAGGGGTCGGCAATGAGCAGTTCTTC. It is translated as CASSQEEGVGNEQFF.

The chain uses TRBV5-1 and TRBJ2-3, with 8 bases identical to TRBD1. This CDR3 has 17 residues. Germline CDR1 SGHRS, CDR2 YFSETQ. After removal of 0 bases from V and 1 base from J, the junction contained 7 bases not matched to a gene. CDR3 loop: CASSLAPDRVGTDTQYF. CDR3 coding DNA: TGCGCCAGCAGCTTGGCCCCGGACAGGGTTGGCACAGATACGCAGTATTTT.

This clonotype was counted a few times. This chain uses TRBV6-1 with TRBJ2-7, with unresolved D. From germline, CDR1 is MNHNS and CDR2 SASEGT. This CDR3 comprises 12 residues. Trimming took off 2 bases at V and 4 bases at J, with 6 bases between the two ends. The CDR3 sequence is CASSEMRYEQYV. In DNA, the CDR3 is TGTGCCAGCAGTGAAATGAGGTACGAGCAGTACGTC.

This clonotype was counted only a few times. The chain carries TRBV7-3 and TRBJ2-2; D not resolved. V was clipped by 3 bases and J by 4 bases, with 12 bases between them. The germline gives CDR1 SGHTA, CDR2 FQGTGA. There are 15 residues in the CDR3. The CDR3 reads CASSFNGVGTGELFF. The DNA for the CDR3 is TGTGCCAGCAGCTTCAACGGAGTAGGCACCGGGGAGCTGTTTTTT.

The gene calls are TRBV18 and TRBJ2-1; D is perhaps TRBD2 (5 bases). The CDR3 totals 18 residues. Germline values: CDR1 KGHSH, CDR2 LQKENI. The germline V and J ends were trimmed by 3 bases and 0 bases, with 18 bases remaining between them. CDR3 coding DNA: TGTGCCAGCTCACCTGGTGTGGGCGGGTCCACCTCCTACAATGAGCAGTTCTTC. The encoded protein is CASSPGVGGSTSYNEQFF.

The chain combines TRBV20-1 with TRBJ1-6; weak D call: TRBD1 (5 bases). CDR1 is DFQATT and CDR2 is SNEGSKA in the germline V gene (reference sequence). The V end was cut by 1 base, the J end by 7 bases, with 29 bases between. The length of the CDR3 is 20 residues. CDR3 residues: CSARATQGPSSRTLNSPLHF. DNA of the CDR3: TGCAGTGCTAGAGCCACCCAGGGTCCGAGTTCCCGAACCTTAAATTCACCCCTCCACTTT.

The chain links TRBV7-3 to TRBJ1-1; D is possibly TRBD1 (6 bases). The length of the CDR3 is 13 residues. Trimming stripped 2 bases from V and 7 bases from J, with 11 bases between. Germline CDR1 SGHTA, CDR2 FQGTGA. CDR3 sequence reads: CASSLQGRGEAFF. Written as DNA, the CDR3 is TGTGCCAGCAGCTTACAGGGGAGAGGTGAAGCTTTCTTT. Variable domain in full (rest from reference TRBV7-3 and TRBJ1-1): GAGVSQTPSNKVTEKGKYVELRCDPISGHTALYWYRQSLGQGPEFLIYFQGTGAADDSGLPNDRFFAVRPEGSVSTLKIQRTERGDSAVYLCASSLQGRGEAFFGQGTRLTVV.

This rearrangement joins TRBV12-3 or TRBV12-4 to TRBJ2-2; D possibly matches TRBD1 or TRBD2 (7 bases each). With 6 bases removed from V and 6 bases from J, the gap between germline ends came to 17 bases. This CDR3 region has 15 residues. CDR3 residues: CASSRAGQQSGELFF. The DNA of the CDR3 is TGTGCCAGCAGCCGAGCGGGACAGCAATCCGGGGAGCTGTTTTTT.

This clonotype turned up a few times. The V call is TRBV20-1, the J call TRBJ1-2; D gene unclear. From germline, CDR1 is DFQATT and CDR2 SNEGSKA (reference sequence). The CDR3 loop spans 12 amino acids. V gave up 4 bases and J gave up 2 bases, with 8 bases separating them. CDR3 in amino acids: CSATGKNYGYTF. CDR3 DNA: TGCAGTGCTACGGGGAAAAACTATGGCTACACCTTC.

The V gene is TRBV12-3 or TRBV12-4, the J gene TRBJ2-1; 13 nucleotides align to TRBD2. V trimming: 0 bases; J trimming: 4 bases; junction bases outside the gene matches: 6. CDR3 length equals 18 residues. CDR3 DNA: TGTGCCAGCAGTTTAGCGGTGGGGACTAGCGGGGCGTACAATGAGCAGTTCTTC. It specifies CASSLAVGTSGAYNEQFF.

CDR3 sequence: CASSLAAGTGEQYF. For the CDR3, the DNA is TGTGCCAGCAGCTTAGCGGCGGGGACGGGCGAGCAGTACTTC. The rearrangement links TRBV11-2 to TRBJ2-7; D is perhaps TRBD2 (6 bases). The germline V gene encodes CDR1 SGHAT and CDR2 FQNNGV. The CDR3 spans 14 residues. Between the trimmed V and J ends, which lost 1 base and 6 bases, there was a span of 13 bases.

This clonotype was observed a handful of times. The chain couples TRBV7-2 to TRBJ2-5, with a weak D call TRBD1 (8 bases). Germline V gene sequence: CDR1 SGHTA, CDR2 FQGNSA. The CDR3 runs to 13 residues. Trimming shortened V by 7 bases and J by 7 bases, and 16 bases separated the two germline ends. CDR3 in amino acids: CASTRQGRGTQYF. CDR3 nucleotides: TGTGCCAGCACCCGACAGGGGAGGGGGACCCAGTACTTC.

The genes are TRBV18 and TRBJ1-3; 8 nucleotides match TRBD1. The V gene end was trimmed by 3 bases and the J gene end by 3 bases; junction bases not matched to a gene: 7. The V gene's germline CDR1 is KGHSH and CDR2 LQKENI. There are 16 residues in the CDR3. CDR3 DNA sequence: TGTGCCAGCTCACCGACCTTGGACAGGGATGGAAACACCATATATTTT. It is translated as CASSPTLDRDGNTIYF.

This clonotype occurred a few times. V usage is TRBV10-3 and J usage is TRBJ2-3, with TRBD1 matching over 8 bases. CDR1 and CDR2 (germline): ENHRY, SYGVKD. This CDR3 is 13 amino acids long. The ends lost 10 bases at V and 3 bases at J; junction bases unmatched: 6. CDR3 loop: CANGQGGTDTQYF. The CDR3 nucleotides read TGTGCCAACGGACAGGGAGGAACAGATACGCAGTATTTT.

This clonotype was observed a handful of times. The chain combines TRBV25-1 with TRBJ1-6; D remains unclear. The V end was cut by 5 bases, the J end by 11 bases, with 16 bases between. This CDR3 has 14 residues. Germline V CDR1 and CDR2: MGHDK, SYGVNS. The DNA of the CDR3 is TGTGCCAGCAGTTTTCCAGGTCTGGGAACACCCCTCCACTTT. It is translated as CASSFPGLGTPLHF.

This clonotype has a handful of counts. The V gene is TRBV7-8, the J gene TRBJ2-1, with 8 nucleotides matching TRBD2. The CDR3 contains 16 residues. The germline V gene has CDR1 SGHVS and CDR2 FQNEAQ. The junction had 17 bases not matched to a gene; V was cut back by 6 bases and J by 10 bases. The CDR3 DNA reads as TGTGCCAGCAGACTAACGGCGGGGGGCGCTAACATCGAGCAGTTCTTC. Amino acid sequence: CASRLTAGGANIEQFF.

This clonotype appeared a few times. The chain has TRBV6-5 and TRBJ1-2; 8 nucleotides line up with TRBD1. This CDR3 has 14 amino acids. Trimming at V came to 2 bases and at J to 4 bases, leaving 3 bases not matched to a gene. CDR1 is MNHEY, CDR2 SVGAGI, per germline. The CDR3 DNA reads as TGTGCCAGCAGTTACCAAGGGACAGGCTATGGCTACACCTTC. Translated, it gives CASSYQGTGYGYTF.

The chain joins TRBV7-9 to TRBJ2-7; D is unresolved. The ends were cut back, 1 base at V and 0 bases at J, with 13 bases in the middle. CDR1 is SEHNR and CDR2 is FQNEAQ in the germline V gene (reference sequence). The CDR3 runs to 16 residues. CDR3 sequence: CASSLVLTSSSYEQYF. CDR3 sequence (DNA): TGTGCCAGCAGCTTAGTACTGACTTCGAGCTCCTACGAGCAGTACTTC.

This clonotype was seen repeatedly, ten times or more. The chain couples TRBV7-2 to TRBJ2-7; D is unclear. Germline assignment: CDR1 SGHTA and CDR2 FQGNSA. The CDR3 runs 15 residues. Trimming left V 7 bases short and J 3 bases short, with 19 bases between. CDR3 sequence reads: CASTVREGAFYEQYF. For the CDR3, the DNA is TGTGCCAGCACCGTCCGAGAAGGCGCGTTCTACGAGCAGTACTTC.

A few counts support this clonotype. V is TRBV6-5 and J is TRBJ2-1; 11 bases match TRBD2. The germline gives CDR1 MNHEY, CDR2 SVGAGI. Germline trimming cut 0 bases from V and 4 bases from J; bases unmatched to any gene: 5. The CDR3 loop spans 17 amino acids. This CDR3 reads CASSYSTSGIPYNEQFF. The CDR3, as DNA: TGTGCCAGCAGTTACTCGACTAGCGGGATCCCATACAATGAGCAGTTCTTC.

CDR3 sequence reads: CASNFGRDYGYTF. The CDR3 nucleotides read TGTGCCAGTAATTTCGGGAGGGACTATGGCTACACCTTC. The rearrangement uses TRBV19 and TRBJ1-2; no clear D. CDR1 and CDR2 from the germline V gene are LNHDA and SQIVND (reference sequence). Deletions cut 7 bases from V and 3 bases from J, with 12 bases between. The length of the CDR3 is 13 residues.